The clone carrying this T cell receptor (beta chain) occurred a few times. Its antigen is undetermined. Relative to the germline gene, one junction end is altered; a read error may explain this. A single record per CDR3 protein comes from TCRdb applying MiXCR to the reads. This table has 250,000 or so distinct CDR3 sequences, 9% to 15% appearing once. The source of the sample is a study of T cell repertoires in cytomegalovirus infection. Findings of the study overall: Dominating the ex vivo response were TCR beta clonotypes that were CMV-specific and HLA-C-restricted.

The specimen was PBMCs. The receptor's source is a human donor in good health (CMV status not recorded). Some clones in this sample may be carry-over from other donors' samples.

CDR3 residues: CASSLDLTDTQYF. CDR3 coding DNA: TGTGCCAGCAGCTTGGACCTCACAGATACGCAGTATTTT. The chain is built from TRBV5-3 and TRBJ2-3; no clear D gene. TRBV5-3 is noted as an ORF with a role that remains uncertain. CDR3 length: 13 amino acids.